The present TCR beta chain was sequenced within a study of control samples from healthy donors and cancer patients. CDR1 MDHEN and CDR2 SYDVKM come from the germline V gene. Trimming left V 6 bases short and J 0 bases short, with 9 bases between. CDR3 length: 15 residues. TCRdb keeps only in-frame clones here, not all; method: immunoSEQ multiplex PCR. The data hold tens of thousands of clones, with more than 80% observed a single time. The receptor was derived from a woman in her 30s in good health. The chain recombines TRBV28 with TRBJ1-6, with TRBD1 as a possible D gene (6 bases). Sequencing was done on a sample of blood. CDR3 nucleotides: TGTGCCAGCAGGGACAGTCTCTCCTATAATTCACCCCTCCACTTT. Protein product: CASRDSLSYNSPLHF.